This T cell receptor beta chain was sequenced for a study of cytomegalovirus exposure and HLA in healthy donors. General study points: Later on, analysis showed that most CMV-associated TCR beta chains appeared to be HLA-restricted.

Both 60 Vbeta primers and 13 Jbeta primers went into the PCR. Sequencing used immunoSEQ multiplex PCR; TCRdb keeps in-frame clones, though not all of them. This specimen shows under 90,000 clones; the ten leading clones hold around 13%. About this clone itself: The antigen remains unidentified.

This CDR3 spans 13 amino acids. CDR1 and CDR2 from the germline V gene are SNHLY and FYNNEI. V lost 6 bases and J 2 bases, leaving 7 bases between the germline ends. Sequenced sample: PBMCs. This clonotype was obtained from a man aged 45-60 years in good health and CMV-seropositive. The chain employs TRBV2 and TRBJ1-4, with D perhaps matching TRBD1 (5 bases). DNA of the CDR3: TGTGCCAGCAGAGACAGCACTAATGAAAAACTGTTTTTT. Translated: CASRDSTNEKLFF.